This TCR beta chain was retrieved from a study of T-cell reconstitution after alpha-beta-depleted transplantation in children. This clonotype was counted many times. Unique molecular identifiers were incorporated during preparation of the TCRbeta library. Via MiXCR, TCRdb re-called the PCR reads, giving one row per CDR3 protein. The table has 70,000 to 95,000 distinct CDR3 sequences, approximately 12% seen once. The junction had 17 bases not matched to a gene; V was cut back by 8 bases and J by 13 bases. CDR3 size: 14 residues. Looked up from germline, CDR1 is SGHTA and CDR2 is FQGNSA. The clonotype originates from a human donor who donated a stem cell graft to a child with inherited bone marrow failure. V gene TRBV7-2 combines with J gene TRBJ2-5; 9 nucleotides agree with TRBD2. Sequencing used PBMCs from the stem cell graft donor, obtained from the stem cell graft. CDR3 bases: TGTGCCAGCGGAGGTCAGACTAGCGGTGCCTTGTCGTACTTC. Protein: CASGGQTSGALSYF.